A single sample is the source of the 12 T cell receptor beta chains below, sequenced in a study of vaccination and CD4 T cells after COVID-19 (dated by TCRdb to the early 2020s). In the paper's terms, the treatment or condition label means: approximately nine-day PBMC culture with coronavirus spike peptide pools or control peptides (ViraFEST assay). No antigen is known for these receptors. The library came from PCR. The instrument was an Illumina iSeq 100. DNA from cultured CD4+ T cells underwent TCR sequencing with the Oncomine TCR Beta short-read assay at the Johns Hopkins FTIC core. TCRdb reran the public reads through fastp at Q25 and MiXCR, keeping productive beta chains. Rows with a matching CDR3 protein are joined into one entry that keeps the most common DNA and genes. The table for this sample lists around 13,000 distinct CDR3 sequences; 27% of them were counted only once. 6.5% to 9.5% of the sample is held by the ten biggest clonotypes.

The sequencing sample was made of CD4+ T cells from blood, cultured in vitro. These receptors all stem from a human donor who had recovered from COVID-19.

V and J are TRBV5-1 and TRBJ1-1, with D uncertain. The CDR3 extends over 14 amino acids. Looked up from germline, CDR1 is SGHRS and CDR2 is YFSETQ. V lost 6 bases to trimming and J lost 4 bases, with 16 bases between them. The chain's CDR3 is CASTQRGSSTEAFF. CDR3 sequence (DNA): TGCGCCAGCACCCAGAGAGGGAGCAGCACTGAAGCTTTCTTT.

The rearrangement links TRBV20-1 to TRBJ2-7; TRBD1 aligns across 9 bases. J gave up 1 base and V 4 bases, and 11 bases lay outside the gene matches. Per the germline V gene, CDR1 is DFQATT and CDR2 is SNEGSKA (reference sequence). The CDR3 extends over 16 amino acids. CDR3 amino acids: CSAIGSGGTGSYEQYF. CDR3 bases: TGCAGTGCTATAGGCTCTGGCGGGACAGGGTCCTACGAGCAGTACTTC.

The V gene is TRBV11-3, the J gene TRBJ2-1; 8 bases fit TRBD1. Germline CDR1 SGHNT, CDR2 YENEEA. The CDR3 sequence is 15 residues long. V gave up 4 bases and J gave up 4 bases; unmatched junction bases: 6. CDR3 nucleotide sequence: TGTGCCAGCAGCTCGGACAGGGTGATTTACAATGAGCAGTTCTTC. This sequence encodes CASSSDRVIYNEQFF.

This clonotype has more than one count but fewer than ten. This rearrangement joins TRBV18 to TRBJ2-7, with TRBD2 identical over 10 bases. The germline CDR1 and CDR2 sequences are KGHSH and LQKENI. The V segment lost 0 bases and the J segment 2 bases; nucleotides outside the gene matches: 1. The CDR3 has 15 residues. As DNA, the CDR3 is TGTGCCAGCTCACCACCACTAGCGGGGACCTACGAGCAGTACTTC. As protein: CASSPPLAGTYEQYF.

The rearrangement uses TRBV11-3 and TRBJ2-1; D is possibly TRBD2 (5 bases). This CDR3 has 14 residues. Germline V gives CDR1 SGHNT, CDR2 YENEEA. V was pared by 5 bases and J by 3 bases, with 11 bases between. The CDR3 sequence: CASSQNRDYNEQFF. CDR3 in DNA: TGTGCCAGCAGCCAGAACCGGGACTACAATGAGCAGTTCTTC. Supplemented by reference TRBV11-3 and TRBJ2-1, the full variable domain reads EAGVVQSPRYKIIEKKQPVAFWCNPISGHNTLYWYLQNLGQGPELLIRYENEEAVDDSQLPKDRFSAERLKGVDSTLKIQPAELGDSAVYLCASSQNRDYNEQFFGPGTRLTVL.

J is TRBJ1-1 and V is TRBV5-1; TRBD1 matches 7 bases. Germline CDR1 reads SGHRS; CDR2 reads YFSETQ. The CDR3 sequence is 15 residues long. V dropped 0 bases and J dropped 4; count of bases not matched to a gene: 6. CDR3: CASSLDRGVSTEAFF. CDR3 bases: TGCGCCAGCAGCTTGGACAGGGGAGTTAGCACTGAAGCTTTCTTT.

This clonotype was found a few times. The J gene is TRBJ1-2, the V gene TRBV12-3 or TRBV12-4; possible D gene TRBD1, 6 bases. Deletions cut 6 bases from V and 8 bases from J, with 16 bases between. The CDR3 has 13 amino acids. The DNA for the CDR3 is TGTGCCAGCAGCATCGACAGGCTTGGGGGCTACACCTTC. As protein: CASSIDRLGGYTF.

This clonotype was seen only a few times. This chain links TRBV2 with TRBJ2-2, with 8 bases lining up with TRBD2. The germline gives CDR1 SNHLY, CDR2 FYNNEI. J lost 1 base, V lost 7 bases, and 2 bases had no gene match. The CDR3 is made up of 14 amino acids. The CDR3 DNA reads TGTGCCAGCAAACTAGCGGTGAACACCGGGGAGCTGTTTTTT. It encodes CASKLAVNTGELFF. The complete variable domain, with remaining parts taken from reference TRBV2 and TRBJ2-2, reads EPEVTQTPSHQVTQMGQEVILRCVPISNHLYFYWYRQILGQKVEFLVSFYNNEISEKSEIFDDQFSVERPDGSNFTLKIRSTKLEDSAMYFCASKLAVNTGELFFGEGSRLTVL.

This chain joins TRBV29-1 and TRBJ1-4; D is ambiguous. The V gene's germline CDR1 is SQVTM and CDR2 ANQGSEA. The CDR3 length is 14 residues. V was shortened by 4 bases and J by 8 bases, with 17 bases between the two germline ends. As DNA, the CDR3 is TGCAGCGTTGCGGGTTCGGGTGTAGGAGAAAAACTGTTTTTT. Protein product: CSVAGSGVGEKLFF.

Worth noting for this clonotype: Because the CDR3's place on the DNA is in doubt, the DNA is left out and the CDR3 is given as listed by TCRdb. The gene calls are TRBV29-1 and TRBJ1-2; TRBD1 is the table's D call, not checked against the DNA. The length of the CDR3 is 13 amino acids, counting both ends. Germline loops: CDR1 SQVTM, CDR2 ANQGSEA. CDR3 sequence: CSVWERGYYGYTF.

The chain combines TRBV4-3 with TRBJ2-2, with TRBD1 matching 7 bases. The trim removed 4 bases at V and 6 bases at J, leaving 8 bases unmatched. Germline CDR1 and CDR2: LGHNA and YSLEER. The CDR3 totals 15 residues. In nucleotides, the CDR3 is TGCGCCAGCAGCCTAGGACAGGTTGGCGCCGGGGAGCTGTTTTTT. This gives the protein CASSLGQVGAGELFF.

The chain combines TRBV5-1 with TRBJ2-3, with TRBD2 as a possible D gene (6 bases). Per the germline V gene, CDR1 is SGHRS and CDR2 is YFSETQ. V was cut by 0 bases and J by 0 bases, with 8 bases left in between. This CDR3 region has 15 residues. CDR3 protein: CASSLGGVSTDTQYF. CDR3 coding DNA: TGCGCCAGCAGCTTGGGGGGGGTCAGCACAGATACGCAGTATTTT. Full variable domain (missing parts from reference TRBV5-1 and TRBJ2-3): KAGVTQTPRYLIKTRGQQVTLSCSPISGHRSVSWYQQTPGQGLQFLFEYFSETQRNKGNFPGRFSGRQFSNSRSEMNVSTLELGDSALYLCASSLGGVSTDTQYFGPGTRLTVL.